What follows are 14 T cell receptor beta chains derived from one specimen sequenced in a study of blood T cell repertoires in COVID-19. The data were produced by immunoSEQ multiplex PCR, yet TCRdb's version contains in-frame clones alone and is incomplete. The sample yields 270,000 or so clones, about four fifths seen once. Sample: peripheral blood. These receptor sequences come from a human donor with COVID-19, enrolled during active disease. The donor label of this sample is uncertain.

V usage is TRBV19 and J usage is TRBJ1-1, with D maybe TRBD1 (5 bases). Germline V lookup: CDR1 LNHDA, CDR2 SQIVND (reference sequence). The V and J ends lost 5 bases and 2 bases respectively, with 15 bases between them. This CDR3 region has 15 residues. The CDR3 sequence: CASSSRGVPNTEAFF. Written as DNA, the CDR3 is TGTGCCAGTAGTTCTAGGGGTGTCCCAAACACTGAAGCTTTCTTT.

The DNA of the CDR3 is TGTGCCAGCCCAACTTCTCCCTATAGCGGAAGCACAGATACGCAGTATTTT. It translates to CASPTSPYSGSTDTQYF. The V gene is TRBV5-8, the J gene TRBJ2-3; possible D gene TRBD2, 6 bases. V lost 7 bases to trimming and J lost 0 bases, with 21 bases between them. Germline CDR1 and CDR2: SGHTS and YDEGEE. The CDR3 extends over 17 amino acids.

The V call is TRBV4-3, the J call TRBJ2-1, with TRBD2 identical over 12 bases. This CDR3 has 19 amino acids. V was clipped by 0 bases and J by 5 bases; unmatched bases: 11. The V gene's germline CDR1 is LGHNA and CDR2 YSLEER. CDR3 in amino acids: CASSQDPTSGSAPHNEQFF. The CDR3 DNA is TGCGCCAGCAGCCAAGATCCGACTAGCGGGAGCGCCCCCCACAATGAGCAGTTCTTC.

The rearrangement uses TRBV7-2 and TRBJ2-3; perhaps TRBD1 as D (5 bases). The CDR3 length is 13 residues. Trimming left V 6 bases short and J 3 bases short, with 10 bases between. The germline gives CDR1 SGHTA, CDR2 FQGNSA. Here the CDR3 DNA reads TGTGCCAGCAGGGGGCCCGGGACAGATACGCAGTATTTT. Protein sequence: CASRGPGTDTQYF.

J is TRBJ2-1 and V is TRBV19, with TRBD2 matching over 7 bases. The CDR3 spans 15 residues. V was pared by 7 bases and J by 0 bases, with 6 bases of the junction left unmatched. Germline loops: CDR1 LNHDA, CDR2 SQIVND (reference sequence). CDR3 sequence: CASTQAGSSYNEQFF. CDR3 in DNA: TGTGCCAGTACCCAAGCGGGGAGCTCCTACAATGAGCAGTTCTTC.

This clone occurred a few times. This sequence joins TRBV19 and TRBJ2-2, with 8 nucleotides matching TRBD1. After removal of 5 bases from V and 4 bases from J, the junction contained 12 bases not matched to a gene. The CDR3 spans 17 residues. CDR1 LNHDA and CDR2 SQIVND come from the germline V gene (reference sequence). The CDR3 DNA sequence: TGTGCCAGTAGTTTCTCCCGCCGGGACAGGACCACCGGGGAGCTGTTTTTT. Amino acids: CASSFSRRDRTTGELFF. The whole variable domain, filled in from reference TRBV19 and TRBJ2-2, reads DGGITQSPKYLFRKEGQNVTLSCEQNLNHDAMYWYRQDPGQGLRLIYYSQIVNDFQKGDIAEGYSVSREKKESFPLTVTSAQKNPTAFYLCASSFSRRDRTTGELFFGEGSRLTVL.

The chain is built from TRBV6-2 or TRBV6-3 and TRBJ1-5; 7 nucleotides line up with TRBD1. This CDR3 comprises 14 residues. The germline V gene encodes CDR1 MNHEY and CDR2 SVGEGT. Unmatched junction bases numbered 5, after V lost 5 bases and J lost 4 bases. DNA for the CDR3: TGTGCCAGCAGTCCGGACAGGCGTAATCAGCCCCAGCATTTT. Its protein product is CASSPDRRNQPQHF.

The chain combines TRBV5-1 with TRBJ2-5, with D hard to call. In germline, CDR1 is SGHRS, CDR2 YFSETQ. Trimming took off 4 bases at V and 5 bases at J, with 9 bases between the two ends. This CDR3 spans 12 amino acids. The CDR3 DNA reads TGCGCCAGCAGCCTGGTCGGTGAGACCCAGTACTTC. Protein product: CASSLVGETQYF.

Details on this clone: The sample carries other DNA sequences with the same CDR3. The chain links TRBV28 to TRBJ1-2, with TRBD1 identical over 8 bases. Trimming removed 6 bases from V and 8 bases from J; junction bases left unmatched: 8. Germline values: CDR1 MDHEN, CDR2 SYDVKM. The CDR3 sequence is 13 residues long. The CDR3 region has the DNA TGTGCCAGCAGCCCCGGACAGGGTAGAGGCTACACCTTC. Its protein product is CASSPGQGRGYTF.

V gene TRBV18 combines with J gene TRBJ2-7; the D is unclear. There are 12 residues in the CDR3. Trimming took 3 bases from V and 2 from J, leaving 5 bases between them. The germline V gene has CDR1 KGHSH and CDR2 LQKENI. The CDR3 protein is CASSPSPYEQYF. As DNA, the CDR3 is TGTGCCAGCTCACCCAGTCCCTACGAGCAGTACTTC.

The V and J genes are TRBV9 and TRBJ1-2, with D possibly TRBD1 on 6 matching bases. Germline values: CDR1 SGDLS, CDR2 YYNGEE. The CDR3 loop spans 15 amino acids. V shed 3 bases and J shed 2 bases, with 14 bases lying between them. CDR3: CASSGLQGSNYGYTF. CDR3 bases: TGTGCCAGCAGCGGACTACAGGGCTCCAACTATGGCTACACCTTC.

The chain has TRBV7-2 and TRBJ1-5, with D maybe TRBD1 (6 bases). This CDR3 comprises 15 residues. V was trimmed by 1 base and J by 5 bases, leaving 12 bases between them. Germline V lookup: CDR1 SGHTA, CDR2 FQGNSA. CDR3: CASSLVGGSDQPQHF. The CDR3 DNA follows: TGTGCCAGCAGCTTAGTAGGGGGTTCCGATCAGCCCCAGCATTTT.

This chain connects TRBV30 to TRBJ1-6; tentatively, D is TRBD1 (5 bases). V lost 0 bases and J lost 10, with 22 bases in between. Germline values: CDR1 GTSNPN, CDR2 SVGIG (reference sequence). This CDR3 has 17 residues. DNA for the CDR3: TGTGCCTGGAGTGTTGATTGGGACTCACTAACCTACTCACCCCTCCACTTT. Amino acids: CAWSVDWDSLTYSPLHF. Full variable domain (missing parts from reference TRBV30 and TRBJ1-6): SQTIHQWPATLVQPVGSPLSLECTVEGTSNPNLYWYRQAAGRGLQLLFYSVGIGQISSEVPQNLSASRPQDRQFILSSKKLLLSDSGFYLCAWSVDWDSLTYSPLHFGNGTRLTVT.

J is TRBJ2-1 and V is TRBV3-1 (or the pseudogene TRBV3-2); tentatively, D is TRBD2 (5 bases). This CDR3 region has 12 residues. Germline lookup yields CDR1 LGHDT and CDR2 YNNKEL (reference sequence). Trimming took off 1 base at V and 10 bases at J, with 8 bases between the two ends. The CDR3 DNA reads TGTGCCAGCAGCCAAGTTTTAGCGGAGCAGTTCTTC. Its protein is CASSQVLAEQFF.